These T cell receptor beta chains were read from a single sample in a study of T cell responses to AZD1222 COVID-19 vaccine. The repertoire was sequenced with immunoSEQ multiplex PCR; TCRdb's copy has only in-frame clones and lacks some. The table shows more than 75,000 clones, with around four fifths occurring only once. This specimen was peripheral blood, taken 28 days after the second AZD1222 dose. The origin of the receptors is an adult who received the AZD1222 COVID-19 vaccine. Both conserved end residues are part of each CDR3. The order of the fields is J gene, V gene, clone size, D gene, CDR3 DNA, CDR3 protein. A D gene is named only where the DNA matches it firmly. Clone size, where shown, is once, few, many, or a class for clones that have expanded.

J gene: TRBJ1-1
V gene: TRBV7-9
clone size: once
D gene: TRBD1
CDR3 DNA: TGTGCCAGCAGCCTAAATTCCGGGACAGACACTGAAGCTTTCTTT
CDR3 protein: CASSLNSGTDTEAFF

J gene: TRBJ2-7
V gene: TRBV2
clone size: -
D gene: -
CDR3 DNA: TGTGCCAGCAGTGATGCGGGTATAATCTCCTACGAGCAGTACTTC
CDR3 protein: CASSDAGIISYEQYF

J gene: TRBJ1-1
V gene: TRBV9
clone size: -
D gene: -
CDR3 DNA: TGTGCCAGCAGCGGAGATCGTTGGGGTGAGGCTTTCTTT
CDR3 protein: CASSGDRWGEAFF

J gene: TRBJ2-5
V gene: TRBV20-1
clone size: -
D gene: -
CDR3 DNA: TGCAGTGCTAGTGGGGGGGGATGGGGACAACAAGAGACCCAGTACTTC
CDR3 protein: CSASGGGWGQQETQYF

J gene: TRBJ2-3
V gene: TRBV6-5
clone size: -
D gene: TRBD2
CDR3 DNA: TGTGCCAGCAGCCGACTAGCGGGTCTGGGGGATACGCAGTATTTT
CDR3 protein: CASSRLAGLGDTQYF

J gene: TRBJ1-1
V gene: TRBV18
clone size: once
D gene: -
CDR3 DNA: TGTGCCAGCTCACAGTTCACAATATCGAACACTGAAGCTTTCTTT
CDR3 protein: CASSQFTISNTEAFF

J gene: TRBJ2-2
V gene: TRBV2
clone size: -
D gene: TRBD2
CDR3 DNA: TGTGCCAGCCGGGTCGGGAGGGCCTTAGCCGGGGAGCTGTTTTTT
CDR3 protein: CASRVGRALAGELFF

J gene: TRBJ2-7
V gene: TRBV6-5
clone size: -
D gene: -
CDR3 DNA: TGTGCCAGCAGAACCTCAGGGTTCGAGCAGTACTTC
CDR3 protein: CASRTSGFEQYF

J gene: TRBJ2-2
V gene: TRBV28
clone size: -
D gene: TRBD1
CDR3 DNA: TGTGCCAGCAGTAGGACAGGGGGGACCGGGGAGCTGTTTTTT
CDR3 protein: CASSRTGGTGELFF

J gene: TRBJ2-5
V gene: TRBV19
clone size: -
D gene: TRBD1
CDR3 DNA: TGTGCCAGTACTCGGACAGGGGGCGCCGAGACCCAGTACTTC
CDR3 protein: CASTRTGGAETQYF

J gene: TRBJ1-1
V gene: TRBV7-9
clone size: -
D gene: -
CDR3 DNA: TGTGCCAGCAGCTCCGGGGCGGGGGTGAACACTGAAGCTTTCTTT
CDR3 protein: CASSSGAGVNTEAFF

J gene: TRBJ1-5
V gene: TRBV24-1
clone size: -
D gene: -
CDR3 DNA: TGTGCCACCAGTGACACAAATCAGCCCCAGCATTTT
CDR3 protein: CATSDTNQPQHF

J gene: TRBJ2-1
V gene: TRBV30
clone size: -
D gene: -
CDR3 DNA: TGTGCCTGGAGTGGGAGCTCCTACAATGAGCAGTTCTTC
CDR3 protein: CAWSGSSYNEQFF

J gene: TRBJ1-2
V gene: TRBV25-1
clone size: -
D gene: -
CDR3 DNA: TGTGCCAGCAGTGGAGGGGGCTATGGCTACACCTTC
CDR3 protein: CASSGGGYGYTF

J gene: TRBJ2-7
V gene: TRBV3-1/TRBV3-2
clone size: once
D gene: -
CDR3 DNA: TGTGCCAGCAGCCGGTCGGGCGGCGAGCAGTACTTC
CDR3 protein: CASSRSGGEQYF

J gene: TRBJ1-2
V gene: TRBV30
clone size: -
D gene: -
CDR3 DNA: TGTGCCTGGACAGGCTACTATGGCTACACCTTC
CDR3 protein: CAWTGYYGYTF

J gene: TRBJ1-3
V gene: TRBV7-2
clone size: -
D gene: -
CDR3 DNA: TGTGCCAGCAGCCCCTCGCCGGGGGAAGCCATATATTTT
CDR3 protein: CASSPSPGEAIYF

J gene: TRBJ2-1
V gene: TRBV7-3
clone size: -
D gene: TRBD1
CDR3 DNA: TGTGCCAGCAGCTTAACGGGACAGGGGGCCTACAATGAGCAGTTCTTC
CDR3 protein: CASSLTGQGAYNEQFF

J gene: TRBJ2-5
V gene: TRBV5-5
clone size: -
D gene: TRBD2
CDR3 DNA: TGTGCCAGCAGCCCCGGGGGGGGTCAAGAGACCCAGTACTTC
CDR3 protein: CASSPGGGQETQYF

J gene: TRBJ2-3
V gene: TRBV15
clone size: -
D gene: -
CDR3 DNA: TGTGCCACCAGCAGGGAAAGCGGCGTCCCTAGCACAGATACGCAGTATTTT
CDR3 protein: CATSRESGVPSTDTQYF

J gene: TRBJ2-1
V gene: TRBV15
clone size: -
D gene: TRBD2
CDR3 DNA: TGTGCCACCAGCAGTAACCGGGAGGGCCCGAATGAGCAGTTCTTC
CDR3 protein: CATSSNREGPNEQFF

J gene: TRBJ1-4
V gene: TRBV19
clone size: -
D gene: TRBD1
CDR3 DNA: TGTGCCAGTAGTAGAGGACAGGATGAAAAACTGTTTTTT
CDR3 protein: CASSRGQDEKLFF

J gene: TRBJ2-7
V gene: TRBV10-2
clone size: -
D gene: TRBD2
CDR3 DNA: TGCGCCAGCAGCGCAACACTAGCGGGAGGGCCCCACGAGCAGTACTTC
CDR3 protein: CASSATLAGGPHEQYF

J gene: TRBJ2-1
V gene: TRBV30
clone size: -
D gene: TRBD1
CDR3 DNA: TGTGCCTGGAGGGGACAGGGAATCGATGAGCAGTTCTTC
CDR3 protein: CAWRGQGIDEQFF

J gene: TRBJ2-7
V gene: TRBV7-9
clone size: -
D gene: TRBD1
CDR3 DNA: TGTGCCAGCAGACTGGACAGGAGCCACTACGAGCAGTACTTC
CDR3 protein: CASRLDRSHYEQYF

J gene: TRBJ1-1
V gene: TRBV29-1
clone size: -
D gene: -
CDR3 DNA: TGCAGCGTTGAAGAGGCGGGGATTAACACTGAAGCTTTCTTT
CDR3 protein: CSVEEAGINTEAFF

J gene: TRBJ1-2
V gene: TRBV9
clone size: -
D gene: -
CDR3 DNA: TGTGCCAGCAGCGTAGAGGGCACGGCCAGATATGGCTACACCTTC
CDR3 protein: CASSVEGTARYGYTF

J gene: TRBJ1-1
V gene: TRBV6-4
clone size: -
D gene: -
CDR3 DNA: TGTGCCAGCAGTGACCACCGGGGCGGCACGGCTTTCTTT
CDR3 protein: CASSDHRGGTAFF

J gene: TRBJ2-3
V gene: TRBV4-1
clone size: -
D gene: -
CDR3 DNA: TGCGCCAGCAGCCAAGATCTCTTAGGGTCTAGCACAGATACGCAGTATTTT
CDR3 protein: CASSQDLLGSSTDTQYF

J gene: TRBJ1-2
V gene: TRBV6-5
clone size: -
D gene: TRBD1
CDR3 DNA: TGTGCCAGCAGTTACTCGGGGCAGGGGGCAGGCGGCTACACCTTC
CDR3 protein: CASSYSGQGAGGYTF

J gene: TRBJ1-6
V gene: TRBV5-1
clone size: -
D gene: TRBD1
CDR3 DNA: TGCGCCAGCAGCACGGAGGGACAGCGGTCACCCCTCCACTTT
CDR3 protein: CASSTEGQRSPLHF

J gene: TRBJ1-5
V gene: TRBV28
clone size: few
D gene: -
CDR3 DNA: TGTGCCCACGGTGGGGGGATACCGGGACAATTGTCCCCTCAGCCCCAGCATTTT
CDR3 protein: CAHGGGIPGQLSPQPQHF

J gene: TRBJ2-7
V gene: TRBV7-8
clone size: once
D gene: TRBD1
CDR3 DNA: TGTGCCAGCAGCCCTAGGCGGACAGGGGCCTACGAGCAGTACTTC
CDR3 protein: CASSPRRTGAYEQYF

J gene: TRBJ2-7
V gene: TRBV24-1
clone size: -
D gene: TRBD1
CDR3 DNA: TGTGCCACCAGTGACCAGGGACAGGGGGCTAAGGAGCAGTACTTC
CDR3 protein: CATSDQGQGAKEQYF

J gene: TRBJ1-2
V gene: TRBV28
clone size: -
D gene: -
CDR3 DNA: TGTGCCAGCAGTTTAACGACACCCCACATAAACTATGGCTACACCTTC
CDR3 protein: CASSLTTPHINYGYTF

J gene: TRBJ2-1
V gene: TRBV24-1
clone size: -
D gene: -
CDR3 DNA: TGTGCCACCAGTGTCCTGTCGGGTGAGCAGTTCTTC
CDR3 protein: CATSVLSGEQFF

J gene: TRBJ2-5
V gene: TRBV28
clone size: -
D gene: -
CDR3 DNA: TGTGCCAGTGAAACCGGGAGACTACTCGGGGGGACCCAGTACTTC
CDR3 protein: CASETGRLLGGTQYF

J gene: TRBJ2-7
V gene: TRBV6-2/TRBV6-3
clone size: -
D gene: -
CDR3 DNA: TGTGCCAGCAGTAGAGATGGAGGGCCTCCCTACGAGCAGTACTTC
CDR3 protein: CASSRDGGPPYEQYF

J gene: TRBJ1-2
V gene: TRBV19
clone size: -
D gene: -
CDR3 DNA: TGTGCCAGTAGTATCGGGCACGATGACTATGGCTACACCTTC
CDR3 protein: CASSIGHDDYGYTF

J gene: TRBJ1-6
V gene: TRBV18
clone size: -
D gene: -
CDR3 DNA: TGTGCCAGCTCCAGGCGGGACACTAATAATTCACCCCTCCACTTT
CDR3 protein: CASSRRDTNNSPLHF

J gene: TRBJ2-5
V gene: TRBV5-4
clone size: -
D gene: -
CDR3 DNA: TGTGCCAGCAGCTTGATGACGGGAGAAGAGACCCAGTACTTC
CDR3 protein: CASSLMTGEETQYF

J gene: TRBJ2-1
V gene: TRBV30
clone size: -
D gene: -
CDR3 DNA: TGTGCCTGGAGTCGGACCGGGACCCGCTACAATGAGCAGTTCTTC
CDR3 protein: CAWSRTGTRYNEQFF

J gene: TRBJ2-5
V gene: TRBV6-2/TRBV6-3
clone size: -
D gene: TRBD2
CDR3 DNA: TGTGCCAGCAGTTACATGAGCGGGAAAGACAGAGAGACCCAGTACTTC
CDR3 protein: CASSYMSGKDRETQYF

J gene: TRBJ1-3
V gene: TRBV28
clone size: -
D gene: -
CDR3 DNA: TGTGCCAGCAGTTTAATAGGGTCCAGAAACACCATATATTTT
CDR3 protein: CASSLIGSRNTIYF

J gene: TRBJ2-1
V gene: TRBV20-1
clone size: -
D gene: -
CDR3 DNA: TGCAGTGCTTTAGGGTTTGAGCAGTTCTTC
CDR3 protein: CSALGFEQFF

J gene: TRBJ1-1
V gene: TRBV5-5
clone size: -
D gene: TRBD1
CDR3 DNA: TGTGCCAGCAGCCCCAGCCGGACAGGGGGCCGGACTGAAGCTTTCTTT
CDR3 protein: CASSPSRTGGRTEAFF

J gene: TRBJ2-5
V gene: TRBV5-1
clone size: -
D gene: -
CDR3 DNA: TGCGCCAGCAGCCCGGATAAAACAGGGTTAGAAGAGACCCAGTACTTC
CDR3 protein: CASSPDKTGLEETQYF

J gene: TRBJ2-1
V gene: TRBV20-1
clone size: -
D gene: TRBD2
CDR3 DNA: TGCAGTGCTAGTCGGGGGAGGGGCACTGAGCAGTTCTTC
CDR3 protein: CSASRGRGTEQFF

J gene: TRBJ1-2
V gene: TRBV19
clone size: -
D gene: -
CDR3 DNA: TGTGCCAGTAGTATCAAGGGGAACTATGGCTACACCTTC
CDR3 protein: CASSIKGNYGYTF

J gene: TRBJ1-1
V gene: TRBV6-1
clone size: -
D gene: -
CDR3 DNA: TGTGCCAGCAGTGAAAAGGTGAACACTGAAGCTTTCTTT
CDR3 protein: CASSEKVNTEAFF

J gene: TRBJ2-4
V gene: TRBV9
clone size: -
D gene: TRBD1
CDR3 DNA: TGTGCCAGCAGCGTACCATCGACCGGGACAGGGAAAGTGGACATTCAGTACTTC
CDR3 protein: CASSVPSTGTGKVDIQYF